This TCR beta chain was identified during a study of cytomegalovirus exposure and HLA in healthy donors. This CDR3 region has 15 residues. Trimming took off 3 bases at V and 0 bases at J, with 12 bases between the two ends. Germline CDR1 reads SGHRS; CDR2 reads YFSETQ. Researchers ran the PCR with 60 Vbeta and 13 Jbeta primers. Libraries were prepared by immunoSEQ multiplex PCR; TCRdb keeps only in-frame clonotypes and omits some of them. The profile shows around 130,000 clones, 80% to 90% of them singletons. Turning to this clone: Antigen unknown.

Broader study findings: The study found most TCR sequences rare, yet found some public TCRs in many donors. An observed cluster of highly shared sequence variants was recorded as a likely sequencing artifact. Associated with cytomegalovirus, according to the listing, were 150 to 200 TCR beta chains.

The sample comprised PBMCs. The chain has TRBV5-1 and TRBJ1-1; TRBD1 is a possible D gene (6 bases). This sequence originates from a woman aged 18-29 years in good health and CMV-seropositive. CDR3 region: CASSSSGGMNTEAFF. The CDR3 bases are TGCGCCAGCAGCTCAAGTGGGGGCATGAACACTGAAGCTTTCTTT.